The 5 T cell receptor beta chains below were found in one sample sequenced in a study of blood T cells in healthy people across ages. A second PCR of 7 to 11 cycles used a sample-barcoded 5' primer and a J-beta primer mix. TCRdb re-called the 5' RACE reads with MiXCR, one entry per CDR3 protein. The sample has roughly 1,800,000 distinct CDR3 sequences, 49% seen once; the top ten hold less than 2.5%. The material sequenced was blood. Receptor source: a woman in her thirties or forties in good health.

The chain couples TRBV27 to TRBJ1-1, with TRBD1 matching over 11 bases. This CDR3 region has 17 residues. V trimming: 4 bases; J trimming: 3 bases; junction bases outside the gene matches: 10. From germline, CDR1 is MNHEY and CDR2 SMNVEV (reference sequence). The CDR3 DNA reads TGTGCCAGCAGTTCACCACGGGACAGGGGGTCGCACACTGAAGCTTTCTTT. Translation: CASSSPRDRGSHTEAFF.

The chain has TRBV6-5 and TRBJ2-5, with no clear D. The CDR3 loop spans 13 amino acids. Germline assignment: CDR1 MNHEY and CDR2 SVGAGI. Trimming cost V 3 bases and J 7 bases, with 12 bases left between them. CDR3 DNA sequence: TGTGCCAGCAGTTATGTTCCATCGGGGACCCAGTACTTC. This encodes CASSYVPSGTQYF.

This clonotype was observed at least ten times. This chain connects TRBV5-1 to TRBJ2-7; 9 bases line up with TRBD1. J was trimmed by 1 base and V by 5 bases; bases with no gene match: 4. Germline V gives CDR1 SGHRS, CDR2 YFSETQ. The CDR3 spans 14 residues. The CDR3 sequence: CASRAGTGSYEQYF. The CDR3 DNA follows: TGCGCCAGCAGAGCCGGGACAGGGTCCTACGAGCAGTACTTC.

This chain connects TRBV28 to TRBJ1-1; tentatively, D is TRBD1 (6 bases). Germline V gene sequence: CDR1 MDHEN, CDR2 SYDVKM. CDR3 length: 16 residues. Trimming took 7 bases from V and 1 from J, leaving 19 bases between them. CDR3 nucleotide sequence: TGTGCCAGCACCTCTACCCTCAGGGGAGAGAACACTGAAGCTTTCTTT. Encoded protein: CASTSTLRGENTEAFF. Variable domain in full (rest from reference TRBV28 and TRBJ1-1): DVKVTQSSRYLVKRTGEKVFLECVQDMDHENMFWYRQDPGLGLRLIYFSYDVKMKEKGDIPEGYSVSREKKERFSLILESASTNQTSMYLCASTSTLRGENTEAFFGQGTRLTVV.

The chain links TRBV4-3 to TRBJ1-5, with D hard to call. V gave up 0 bases and J gave up 4 bases, with 10 bases separating them. This CDR3 has 15 amino acids. Germline V lookup: CDR1 LGHNA, CDR2 YSLEER. The DNA for the CDR3 is TGCGCCAGCAGCCAAGATTCCGGCCCGAATCAGCCCCAGCATTTT. Amino acids: CASSQDSGPNQPQHF.